These T cell receptor beta chains were read from a single sample in a study of blood T cell repertoires in COVID-19. Some clones are missing from TCRdb's copy, which holds only in-frame ones; the method was immunoSEQ multiplex PCR. The sample records some 90,000 clones, around nine tenths being singletons. The sample consisted of peripheral blood. These receptors all stem from a woman between 45 and 60 years old in a cohort sampled during active COVID-19. Both conserved end residues are part of each CDR3. Each record gives: clone size, V gene, J gene, D gene, CDR3 protein, CDR3 DNA. D genes are given only for firm matches. Not every row has a clone size; where given, it reads once, few, many or a size class.

>once|TRBV7-2|TRBJ2-2|TRBD2
CASQTLAGGHGELFF
TGTGCCAGCCAAACCCTAGCGGGGGGCCACGGGGAGCTGTTTTTT
>-|TRBV18|TRBJ2-7|TRBD2
CASSPSLAGDDEQYF
TGTGCCAGCTCACCATCCCTAGCGGGAGACGACGAGCAGTACTTC
>-|TRBV18|TRBJ2-5|-
CASSPRDRGTQYF
TGTGCCAGCTCACCAAGAGACCGGGGGACCCAGTACTTC
>once|TRBV11-2|TRBJ2-2|-
CASSLGSQGPSGELFF
TGTGCCAGCAGCTTAGGCTCCCAGGGTCCGTCCGGGGAGCTGTTTTTT
>many|TRBV5-1|TRBJ1-3|-
CASSPGQGGNTIYF
TGCGCCAGCAGCCCCGGTCAGGGGGGAAACACCATATATTTT
>-|TRBV19|TRBJ1-6|-
CASSIGRGSYNSPLHF
TGTGCCAGTAGTATAGGAAGGGGCTCCTATAATTCACCCCTCCACTTT
>-|TRBV6-5|TRBJ2-2|-
CASKRGNTGELFF
TGTGCCAGCAAGAGAGGGAACACCGGGGAGCTGTTTTTT
>-|TRBV20-1|TRBJ2-1|-
CSASSGKNEQFF
TGCAGTGCTAGTAGCGGAAAAAATGAGCAGTTCTTC
>-|TRBV7-3|TRBJ2-3|TRBD2
CASSLAGLAGDTQYF
TGTGCCAGCAGCTTGGCGGGACTAGCGGGAGATACGCAGTATTTT
>-|TRBV3-1/TRBV3-2|TRBJ2-7|-
CASSHPGLSTYEQYF
TGTGCCAGCAGCCATCCGGGACTCTCGACCTACGAGCAGTACTTC
>-|TRBV5-1|TRBJ2-1|-
CASSLVLAEYNEQFF
TGCGCCAGCAGCTTGGTTTTGGCGGAGTACAATGAGCAGTTCTTC
>-|TRBV5-6|TRBJ1-3|-
CASSTQGTRNTIYF
TGTGCCAGCAGCACACAGGGAACTCGAAACACCATATATTTT
>few|TRBV6-2/TRBV6-3|TRBJ2-7|-
CASSYAGSEQYF
TGTGCCAGCAGTTACGCGGGGAGCGAGCAGTACTTC
>-|TRBV19|TRBJ1-4|-
CASSEGLGNEKLFF
TGTGCCAGTAGTGAGGGTTTAGGGAATGAAAAACTGTTTTTT
>-|TRBV24-1|TRBJ2-4|-
CATSDGAKNIQYF
TGTGCCACCAGTGACGGGGCCAAAAACATTCAGTACTTC
>once|TRBV18|TRBJ1-1|-
CASSPGLLNTEAFF
TGTGCCAGCTCACCTGGACTCCTGAACACTGAAGCTTTCTTT
>-|TRBV5-1|TRBJ2-7|-
CASSLAPLLDYSIEQYF
TGCGCCAGCAGCTTGGCCCCTTTACTAGATTACTCGATCGAGCAGTACTTC
>-|TRBV5-1|TRBJ2-3|-
CASSFGRTHAADTQYF
TGCGCCAGCAGCTTTGGGCGGACACACGCGGCAGATACGCAGTATTTT
>-|TRBV5-1|TRBJ1-6|-
CASSLSRESNSPLHF
TGCGCCAGCAGCTTAAGCAGGGAAAGTAATTCACCCCTCCACTTT
>-|TRBV19|TRBJ2-5|-
CASSLTSRETQYF
TGTGCCAGTAGTCTTACCTCACGGGAGACCCAGTACTTC
>-|TRBV28|TRBJ1-6|TRBD1
CASSLPPMGQGDSPLHF
TGTGCCAGCAGTTTACCCCCCATGGGACAGGGGGATTCACCCCTCCACTTT
>-|TRBV27|TRBJ1-2|-
CASINLRGNPYGYTF
TGTGCCAGCATCAACCTTCGGGGTAATCCCTATGGCTACACCTTC
>-|TRBV25-1|TRBJ1-2|-
CASTRGGVGGYTF
TGTGCCAGCACCCGAGGAGGGGTAGGGGGCTACACCTTC
>-|TRBV7-9|TRBJ1-1|-
CASSLKEGVHPMNTEAFF
TGTGCCAGCAGCTTAAAAGAGGGGGTGCACCCTATGAACACTGAAGCTTTCTTT
>-|TRBV5-1|TRBJ1-4|-
CASSLEGDEKLFF
TGCGCCAGCAGCTTGGAGGGAGATGAAAAACTGTTTTTT
>-|TRBV11-2|TRBJ1-2|-
CASSTTGRRVGYTF
TGTGCCAGCAGCACTACAGGGAGACGGGTGGGCTACACCTTC
>-|TRBV5-1|TRBJ1-2|-
CASSGNRETMLNYGYTF
TGCGCCAGCAGCGGGAACCGGGAGACCATGCTTAACTATGGCTACACCTTC
>-|TRBV5-1|TRBJ2-1|TRBD2
CASSAGAGGASYNEQFF
TGCGCCAGCAGCGCGGGAGCGGGCGGCGCCTCCTACAATGAGCAGTTCTTC
>-|TRBV7-9|TRBJ1-1|-
CASSSPLRGNTEAFF
TGTGCCAGCAGCTCCCCCTTACGGGGGAACACTGAAGCTTTCTTT